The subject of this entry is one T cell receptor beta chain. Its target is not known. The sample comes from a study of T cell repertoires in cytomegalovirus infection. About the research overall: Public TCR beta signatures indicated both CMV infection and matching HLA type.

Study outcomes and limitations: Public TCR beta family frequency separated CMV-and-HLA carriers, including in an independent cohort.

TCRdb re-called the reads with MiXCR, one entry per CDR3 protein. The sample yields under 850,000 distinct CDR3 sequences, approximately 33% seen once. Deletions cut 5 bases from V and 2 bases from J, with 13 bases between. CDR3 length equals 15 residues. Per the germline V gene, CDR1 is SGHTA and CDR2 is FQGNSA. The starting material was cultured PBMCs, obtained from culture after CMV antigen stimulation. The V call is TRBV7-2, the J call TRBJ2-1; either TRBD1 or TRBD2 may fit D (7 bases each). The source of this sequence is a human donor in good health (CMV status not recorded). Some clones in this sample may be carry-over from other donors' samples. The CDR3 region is CASSQGGRPYNEQFF. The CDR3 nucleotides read TGTGCCAGCAGCCAGGGGGGGCGACCCTACAATGAGCAGTTCTTC. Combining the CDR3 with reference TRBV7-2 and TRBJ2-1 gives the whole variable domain GAGVSQSPSNKVTEKGKDVELRCDPISGHTALYWYRQSLGQGLEFLIYFQGNSAPDKSGLPSDRFSAERTGGSVSTLTIQRTQQEDSAVYLCASSQGGRPYNEQFFGPGTRLTVL.